This T cell receptor (beta chain) was captured in a study of cytomegalovirus exposure and HLA in healthy donors. In the study overall: There were 300 to 400 genotyped donors. Of these, about 80% fell in the genetic ancestry cluster associated with self-reported Caucasian donors. Regarding the study as a whole: A later analysis linked a missense DCLRE1C variant to TCR beta V- and J-gene trimming. Sequencing depth across donors, presence/absence analyses assumed, was roughly uniform.

Primers included in the PCR were 60 Vbeta and 13 Jbeta primers. The assay was immunoSEQ multiplex PCR, and TCRdb's table has in-frame clones only and misses some. The table has about 130,000 clones, approximately 74% seen once; the top ten hold 3.5% to 5%. Remarks on this clone: Its antigen remains unknown.

Donors sampled were nominally healthy, though unrecorded immune exposures were likely. CDR1 is SGHAT and CDR2 is FQNNGV in the germline V gene. Trimming pared 4 bases from V and 2 bases from J, leaving 9 bases between. The CDR3 extends over 14 amino acids. The chain links TRBV11-2 to TRBJ1-5, with a weak D call TRBD1 (5 bases). Sequencing input: PBMCs. This receptor was identified in a man younger than 30 in good health and CMV-seropositive. The CDR3 DNA reads as TGTGCCAGCAGCTGGGACTTCGGCAATCAGCCCCAGCATTTT. The encoded protein is CASSWDFGNQPQHF.